This T cell receptor (beta chain) was captured in a study of radiotherapy plus CTLA-4 blockade in lung cancer. Study-wide context: Across the patients, objective responses occurred in about 19%, and disease control in approximately 30%.

Study findings and constraints: TCR clones from tumors expanded in blood after radiotherapy plus ipilimumab. Reports identified early blood T cell clone dynamics, with interferon-beta, as the best response predictor.

Sequencing was performed with immunoSEQ multiplex PCR; in TCRdb, only in-frame clones are kept and a portion is missing. The table records around 78,000 clones, around 76% of them present only once. This clone was observed a single time. Its specificity is unknown. This CDR3 comprises 17 residues. The V and J ends lost 0 bases and 3 bases, in that order; junction bases with no gene match: 9. Germline values: CDR1 SGHAT, CDR2 FQNNGV. The specimen comprised peripheral blood, sampled from a patient treated with radiotherapy plus ipilimumab. The rearrangement joins TRBV11-2 to TRBJ2-7; 9 bases map to TRBD1. This receptor was taken from a human donor with non-small cell lung cancer who had a partial response to radiotherapy plus ipilimumab. Some clones in this sample may be carry-over from other donors' samples. Written as DNA, the CDR3 is TGTGCCAGCAGCTTAGATCGGGGACAGGGTATAATCTACGAGCAGTACTTC. Translated, it gives CASSLDRGQGIIYEQYF.